This TCR beta chain derives from a study of blood T cell repertoires in COVID-19. CDR1 MDHEN and CDR2 SYDVKM come from the germline V gene. The CDR3 extends over 14 amino acids. Germline trimming cut 8 bases from V and 1 base from J; bases unmatched to any gene: 7. Per the original methods: Scientists estimated how many nucleated cells there were by amplifying reference gene primers. Sequencing was performed with immunoSEQ multiplex PCR; in TCRdb, only in-frame clones are kept and a portion is missing. That table gives V, J and clone size, and the DNA gave D and trimming. The sample comprises around 100,000 clones, around 79% of which are singletons, and 20% to 25% rests with the top ten.

J is TRBJ1-1 and V is TRBV28; TRBD1 matches at 7 bases. This receptor was obtained from an older man with active or convalescent COVID-19. Sequenced input: peripheral blood. DNA of the CDR3: TGTGCCAGCCCCCCCGCAGGGGGGAACACTGAAGCTTTCTTT. Translated, it gives CASPPAGGNTEAFF.